These T cell receptor beta chains were read from a single sample in a study of molecular identifiers for immune sequencing clone quantification. TCRdb recomputed calls from the PCR reads with MiXCR, one row per CDR3 protein. This sample has under 600,000 distinct CDR3 sequences, with less than 30% found just once. Sequencing was carried out using naive CD8+ T cells from blood, with Jurkat cell RNA spiked in. The receptor source for this set is a human donor in good health. Some libraries in this study had Jurkat cell RNA spiked in. The CDR3 runs from the conserved cysteine through the conserved F or W. The order of the fields is V gene, J gene, D gene, CDR3 protein. D genes are given only for firm matches.

v_call: TRBV7-9
j_call: TRBJ2-1
d_call: TRBD1
cdr3_aa: CASSVRDRTYNEQFF

v_call: TRBV6-6
j_call: TRBJ2-1
d_call: TRBD2
cdr3_aa: CAGSPPGLDDDEQFF

v_call: TRBV30
j_call: TRBJ1-1
d_call: NA
cdr3_aa: CAWSGAGNPEAFF

v_call: TRBV7-9
j_call: TRBJ2-7
d_call: TRBD1
cdr3_aa: CASSQTGVPYEQYF

v_call: TRBV27
j_call: TRBJ2-7
d_call: NA
cdr3_aa: CASSSTGYHEQYF

v_call: TRBV5-1
j_call: TRBJ1-4
d_call: NA
cdr3_aa: CASSLDSNNEKLFF

v_call: TRBV5-3
j_call: TRBJ2-5
d_call: NA
cdr3_aa: CARSWPPGVPETQYF

v_call: TRBV7-6
j_call: TRBJ2-7
d_call: TRBD2
cdr3_aa: CASSWAGVGDEQYF

v_call: TRBV6-1
j_call: TRBJ2-1
d_call: NA
cdr3_aa: CASSHGGEQFF

v_call: TRBV6-2/TRBV6-3
j_call: TRBJ2-7
d_call: TRBD2
cdr3_aa: CASSYSRSSGACEQYF

v_call: TRBV3-2
j_call: TRBJ1-5
d_call: NA
cdr3_aa: CASSRDRGNQPQHF

v_call: TRBV20-1
j_call: TRBJ2-1
d_call: NA
cdr3_aa: CSARDKGNSYNEQFF

v_call: TRBV6-2/TRBV6-3
j_call: TRBJ1-5
d_call: NA
cdr3_aa: CASSLMMGFQPQHF

v_call: TRBV7-3
j_call: TRBJ2-1
d_call: NA
cdr3_aa: CASSLTGIENEQFF

v_call: TRBV12-3/TRBV12-4
j_call: TRBJ2-7
d_call: TRBD2
cdr3_aa: CASSFVAGGPEEQYF

v_call: TRBV3-1
j_call: TRBJ2-7
d_call: TRBD1
cdr3_aa: CASTSDRYEQYF

v_call: TRBV10-2
j_call: TRBJ1-3
d_call: NA
cdr3_aa: CASSAAGAGGNTIYF

v_call: TRBV2
j_call: TRBJ2-3
d_call: NA
cdr3_aa: CASSEALFGSTDTQYF

v_call: TRBV9
j_call: TRBJ2-3
d_call: NA
cdr3_aa: CASSESSGGTDTQYF

v_call: TRBV7-9
j_call: TRBJ2-5
d_call: NA
cdr3_aa: CASSLLIQETQYF